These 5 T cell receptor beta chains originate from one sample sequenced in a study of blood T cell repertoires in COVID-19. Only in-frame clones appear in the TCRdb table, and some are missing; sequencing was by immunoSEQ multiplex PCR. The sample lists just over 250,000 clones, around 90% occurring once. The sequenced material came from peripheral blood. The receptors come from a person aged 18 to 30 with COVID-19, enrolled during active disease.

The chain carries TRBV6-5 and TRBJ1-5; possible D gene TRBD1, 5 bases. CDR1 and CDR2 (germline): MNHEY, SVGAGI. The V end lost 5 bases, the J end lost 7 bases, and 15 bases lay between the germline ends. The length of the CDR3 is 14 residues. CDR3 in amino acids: CASSLRQKGQPQHF. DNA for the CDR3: TGTGCCAGCAGTCTACGACAGAAAGGGCAGCCCCAGCATTTT.

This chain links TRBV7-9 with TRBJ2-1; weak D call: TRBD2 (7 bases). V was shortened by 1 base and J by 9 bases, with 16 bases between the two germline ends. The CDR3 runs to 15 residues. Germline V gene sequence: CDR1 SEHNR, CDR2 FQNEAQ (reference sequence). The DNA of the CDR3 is TGTGCCAGCAGCTTAGGAGGACTAGAAGGGGGTGAGCAGTTCTTC. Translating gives CASSLGGLEGGEQFF.

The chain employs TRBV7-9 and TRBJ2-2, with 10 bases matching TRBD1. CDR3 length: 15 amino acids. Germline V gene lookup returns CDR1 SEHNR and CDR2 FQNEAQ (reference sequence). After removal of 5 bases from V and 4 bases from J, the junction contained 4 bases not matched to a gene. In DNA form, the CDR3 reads TGTGCCAGCAGCACCGGGACAGGGGCCACCGGGGAGCTGTTTTTT. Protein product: CASSTGTGATGELFF.

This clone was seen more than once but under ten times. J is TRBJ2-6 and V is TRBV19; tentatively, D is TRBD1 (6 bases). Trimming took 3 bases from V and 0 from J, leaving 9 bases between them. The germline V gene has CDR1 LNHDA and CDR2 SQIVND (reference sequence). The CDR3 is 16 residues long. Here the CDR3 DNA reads TGTGCCAGTAGTATCCCAGGGGACTCTGGGGCCAACGTCCTGACTTTC. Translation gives CASSIPGDSGANVLTF.

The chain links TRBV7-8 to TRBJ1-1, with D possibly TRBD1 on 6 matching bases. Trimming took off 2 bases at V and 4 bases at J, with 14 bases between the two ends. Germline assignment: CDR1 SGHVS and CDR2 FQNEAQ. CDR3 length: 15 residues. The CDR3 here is CASSLTTGRGTEAFF. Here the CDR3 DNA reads TGTGCCAGCAGCTTAACGACAGGCCGGGGCACTGAAGCTTTCTTT.